The text below deals with one TCR beta chain. With 2 bases removed from V and 0 bases from J, the gap between germline ends came to 10 bases. This CDR3 has 14 amino acids. CDR1 SQVTM and CDR2 ANQGSEA come from the germline V gene. This entry is derived from a study of blood T cells in healthy people across ages. Then a second PCR, running roughly 7 to 11 cycles, was carried out with a sample-barcoded 5' primer and a J-beta primer mix. TCRdb reprocessed the 5' RACE reads with MiXCR, giving one entry per CDR3 protein. The sample has roughly 700,000 distinct CDR3 sequences; around a quarter are singletons. Separately, the same data were catalogued under a study of T cells of mothers and their children.

The rearrangement links TRBV29-1 to TRBJ2-5; D is undetermined. The sequence came from a boy younger than 18 in good health. The material sequenced was blood. The chain's CDR3 is CSVEPRENQETQYF. The DNA of the CDR3 is TGCAGCGTTGAACCCAGAGAAAACCAAGAGACCCAGTACTTC.